A selection of T cell receptor beta chains follows, all from one sample in a study of blood T cell repertoires in COVID-19. The method was immunoSEQ multiplex PCR; TCRdb's version includes in-frame clones alone and lacks a portion of them. Among around 50,000 clones listed, about 84% were seen once. The sequenced material came from peripheral blood. All receptors derive from a human donor in a cohort sampled during active COVID-19. Each CDR3 is given with its conserved first and last residue. The D gene is left open where the match is weak. Clone size is given for some rows only: seen once, a few or many times, or a class if the clone is expanded.

cdr3_aa,cdr3_nt,d_call,j_call,v_call,clone_size
CASSLGFGGYEQYF,TGTGCCAGCAGCTTAGGGTTCGGCGGGTACGAGCAGTACTTC,NA,TRBJ2-7,TRBV7-8,NA
CASGSPGPGAFGEKLFF,TGTGCTAGTGGCTCACCTGGTCCAGGTGCATTTGGGGAAAAACTGTTTTTT,NA,TRBJ1-4,TRBV12-5,NA
CASSQGEQGYEQYF,TGTGCCAGCAGCCAAGGAGAACAGGGCTACGAGCAGTACTTC,NA,TRBJ2-7,TRBV4-2,NA
CAWSVYSGVRDTQYF,TGTGCCTGGAGTGTATATTCCGGGGTCCGTGATACGCAGTATTTT,NA,TRBJ2-3,TRBV30,NA
CASREGQNEKLFF,TGCGCCAGCAGGGAAGGACAGAATGAAAAACTGTTTTTT,NA,TRBJ1-4,TRBV5-1,NA
CASSSVLIIRAFF,TGTGCCAGCAGTTCGGTTTTAATCATCCGAGCTTTCTTT,NA,TRBJ1-1,TRBV12-3/TRBV12-4,NA
CASSLLSTGELFF,TGTGCCAGCAGCTTGCTTAGCACCGGGGAGCTGTTTTTT,NA,TRBJ2-2,TRBV7-9,once
CASSIGEKLFF,TGTGCCAGTAGTATCGGGGAAAAACTGTTTTTT,NA,TRBJ1-4,TRBV19,NA
CASSLTGFFGYTF,TGTGCCAGCAGCTTGACAGGGTTTTTTGGCTACACCTTC,NA,TRBJ1-2,TRBV5-6,NA
CASSLRNGGSYNEQFF,TGCGCCAGCAGCTTACGGAACGGGGGCTCCTACAATGAGCAGTTCTTC,NA,TRBJ2-1,TRBV5-1,NA
CASSYSGTSSAYEQYF,TGTGCCAGCAGTTACTCCGGGACTAGCAGTGCCTACGAGCAGTACTTC,TRBD2,TRBJ2-7,TRBV6-5,NA
CASEGDHGYGYTF,TGTGCCAGCGAGGGGGATCACGGATATGGCTACACCTTC,NA,TRBJ1-2,TRBV12-3/TRBV12-4,NA
CASSLALSYGYTF,TGTGCCAGCAGCTTAGCGCTTAGCTATGGCTACACCTTC,NA,TRBJ1-2,TRBV7-2,NA
CAISERTDNEQFF,TGTGCCATCAGTGAAAGGACAGACAATGAGCAGTTCTTC,NA,TRBJ2-1,TRBV10-3,NA
CASSSIRGDTEAFF,TGTGCCAGCAGTTCCATTCGGGGTGACACTGAAGCTTTCTTT,NA,TRBJ1-1,TRBV7-9,NA
CASSGRGLAGNEQFF,TGTGCCAGCAGCGGCCGGGGACTAGCTGGAAATGAGCAGTTCTTC,TRBD2,TRBJ2-1,TRBV9,NA
CAISGEGSGSSYEQYF,TGTGCCATCAGTGGGGAAGGTAGCGGCAGCTCCTACGAGCAGTACTTC,NA,TRBJ2-7,TRBV10-3,NA
CASSQNRDRGRSHEKLFF,TGCGCCAGCAGTCAAAACCGGGACAGGGGGAGAAGTCATGAAAAACTGTTTTTT,TRBD1,TRBJ1-4,TRBV23-1,NA
CASSGMASGYNEQFF,TGTGCCAGCTCAGGTATGGCTAGCGGGTACAATGAGCAGTTCTTC,TRBD2,TRBJ2-1,TRBV18,NA
CASSAGGSGSGTF,TGTGCCAGCAGCGCGGGGGGGAGTGGGTCCGGCACCTTC,NA,TRBJ1-2,TRBV9,NA
CASSVEATDTQYF,TGTGCCAGCAGTGTCGAAGCTACAGATACGCAGTATTTT,NA,TRBJ2-3,TRBV6-4,NA
CATSDPTGGAYTGELFF,TGTGCCACCAGTGACCCGACAGGGGGCGCTTACACCGGGGAGCTGTTTTTT,TRBD1,TRBJ2-2,TRBV24-1,NA
CASSYSTVSGNTIYF,TGTGCCAGCAGTTACTCGACAGTTTCTGGAAACACCATATATTTT,NA,TRBJ1-3,TRBV6-2/TRBV6-3,NA
CASRRGYQETQYF,TGTGCCAGCAGACGGGGGTACCAAGAGACCCAGTACTTC,NA,TRBJ2-5,TRBV2,NA
CASSLPGGPNEQYF,TGCGCCAGCAGCTTACCAGGGGGCCCCAACGAGCAGTACTTC,TRBD1,TRBJ2-7,TRBV5-1,NA
CASRLDGQVPGELFF,TGTGCCAGCAGACTGGACGGACAGGTTCCCGGGGAGCTGTTTTTT,TRBD1,TRBJ2-2,TRBV6-5,NA
CASTPAGVAGDQETQYF,TGTGCCAGCACCCCCGCCGGGGTAGCGGGGGACCAAGAGACCCAGTACTTC,TRBD2,TRBJ2-5,TRBV2,NA
CASSLRDRSYNEQFF,TGCGCCAGCAGCTTGAGGGACAGGTCCTACAATGAGCAGTTCTTC,TRBD1,TRBJ2-1,TRBV5-1,NA
CASSLGSPTSYGYTF,TGTGCCAGCAGCTTGGGCTCCCCGACAAGCTATGGCTACACCTTC,NA,TRBJ1-2,TRBV5-4,NA
CASGLAGGPGNEQFF,TGTGCCAGCGGACTAGCGGGAGGGCCCGGTAATGAGCAGTTCTTC,TRBD2,TRBJ2-1,TRBV19,once
CASSQDLGTSGQQFF,TGCGCCAGCAGCCAAGATCTAGGGACTAGCGGCCAGCAGTTCTTC,TRBD2,TRBJ2-1,TRBV4-3,NA
CASSEAPGLLSGELFF,TGTGCCAGCAGTGAAGCGCCAGGGCTTCTGTCCGGGGAGCTGTTTTTT,NA,TRBJ2-2,TRBV2,NA
CASSRSEGLGEKLFF,TGTGCCAGCAGCCGCTCGGAGGGTTTAGGTGAAAAACTGTTTTTT,NA,TRBJ1-4,TRBV3-1/TRBV3-2,NA
CASSSLRAGMAKLFF,TGTGCCAGCAGCTCCCTGCGGGCCGGGATGGCGAAACTGTTTTTT,NA,TRBJ1-4,TRBV11-2,once
CASSLWEGTEAFF,TGTGCCAGCAGCTTATGGGAGGGGACTGAAGCTTTCTTT,NA,TRBJ1-1,TRBV7-9,NA
CASSPTGTSVTGELFF,TGTGCCAGCAGCCCGACCGGGACTAGTGTAACCGGGGAGCTGTTTTTT,TRBD2,TRBJ2-2,TRBV7-3,NA
CASSQTQGYEQYF,TGTGCCAGCAGCCAGACGCAGGGGTACGAGCAGTACTTC,NA,TRBJ2-7,TRBV7-6,NA
CASSFGRLSSGYNEQFF,TGTGCCAGCAGTTTCGGGAGGTTGTCTAGCGGGTACAATGAGCAGTTCTTC,TRBD2,TRBJ2-1,TRBV28,once
CASTPTGTSPLHF,TGTGCCAGCACCCCGACAGGGACCTCACCCCTCCACTTT,TRBD1,TRBJ1-6,TRBV9,NA
CASSALPRGPQHF,TGTGCCAGCAGCGCTTTGCCCCGGGGGCCCCAGCATTTT,NA,TRBJ1-5,TRBV5-6,NA
CAWSVGGQAYGYTF,TGTGCCTGGAGTGTAGGGGGACAGGCCTATGGCTACACCTTC,TRBD1,TRBJ1-2,TRBV30,NA
CASSLRGVSNQPQHF,TGTGCCAGCAGCCTTCGAGGCGTTAGCAATCAGCCCCAGCATTTT,NA,TRBJ1-5,TRBV7-2,NA
CASSTGVQSSYNEQFF,TGTGCCAGCAGCACAGGGGTTCAAAGCTCCTACAATGAGCAGTTCTTC,TRBD1,TRBJ2-1,TRBV5-5,once
CASSTLGSSYNEQFF,TGTGCCAGTAGTACCCTCGGTAGCTCCTACAATGAGCAGTTCTTC,NA,TRBJ2-1,TRBV19,NA
CASSAGKETQYF,TGTGCCAGTAGTGCGGGAAAAGAGACCCAGTACTTC,NA,TRBJ2-5,TRBV19,NA
CASRRQGSGANVLTF,TGTGCCAGTAGGCGACAGGGATCAGGGGCCAACGTCCTGACTTTC,TRBD1,TRBJ2-6,TRBV19,NA
CASSTTPDTYEQYF,TGTGCCAGCAGCACTACGCCGGACACCTACGAGCAGTACTTC,NA,TRBJ2-7,TRBV3-1/TRBV3-2,NA
CASSGTLANTGELFF,TGTGCCAGCAGCGGGACACTCGCGAACACCGGGGAGCTGTTTTTT,NA,TRBJ2-2,TRBV9,NA
CASSGGLAGTYNEQFF,TGTGCCAGCAGCGGTGGACTAGCGGGTACCTACAATGAGCAGTTCTTC,TRBD2,TRBJ2-1,TRBV5-4,NA
CATSDPGQGTDTQYF,TGTGCCACCAGTGACCCGGGACAGGGAACAGATACGCAGTATTTT,TRBD1,TRBJ2-3,TRBV24-1,NA
CASSLLAGGAYEQYF,TGCGCCAGCAGCCTACTAGCGGGGGGTGCGTACGAGCAGTACTTC,TRBD2,TRBJ2-7,TRBV4-3,NA
CASSDQGIGELFF,TGTGCCAGCAGTGACCAGGGAATCGGGGAGCTGTTTTTT,NA,TRBJ2-2,TRBV6-4,NA
CASSFPTGTGYLGYTF,TGTGCCAGCAGCTTCCCTACCGGGACAGGATATCTTGGCTACACCTTC,TRBD1,TRBJ1-2,TRBV11-1,NA
CASSPNRALYGHTF,TGTGCCAGCAGCCCGAACAGGGCCCTCTATGGCCACACCTTC,NA,TRBJ1-2,TRBV6-5,NA
CASSIGDWTEAFF,TGTGCCAGTAGTATTGGGGACTGGACTGAAGCTTTCTTT,NA,TRBJ1-1,TRBV19,NA
CAISEFETDNQPQHF,TGTGCCATCAGTGAGTTTGAGACTGACAATCAGCCCCAGCATTTT,NA,TRBJ1-5,TRBV10-3,NA